The next 21 T cell receptor beta chains were all read from a single sample in a study of graft-versus-host responses after intestinal transplantation. The method was immunoSEQ multiplex PCR; TCRdb's version includes in-frame clones alone and lacks a portion of them. The table has more than 45,000 clones, under 95% seen once; the top ten hold about 2.9%. Sample: PBMCs, taken about 4 months after intestinal transplantation. The receptors originated from a human patient who received an intestinal transplant, so some T cells may come from the graft donor.

The chain carries TRBV18 and TRBJ2-6; tentatively, D is TRBD1 (5 bases). Trimming pared 3 bases from V and 7 bases from J, leaving 13 bases between. The CDR3 runs to 15 residues. Germline-derived CDR1 and CDR2 are KGHSH and LQKENI. The CDR3 bases are TGTGCCAGCTCACCGCAGGGTATGGGTGCCAACGTCCTGACTTTC. It yields the protein CASSPQGMGANVLTF.

The chain links TRBV5-1 to TRBJ1-1; D call uncertain. Looked up from germline, CDR1 is SGHRS and CDR2 is YFSETQ. The ends were cut back, 5 bases at V and 3 bases at J, with 17 bases in the middle. The CDR3 runs to 15 residues. The CDR3 nucleotides read TGCGCCAGCAGATCCCAGAGACGGGTAGACACTGAAGCTTTCTTT. It codes for CASRSQRRVDTEAFF. Combining the CDR3 with reference TRBV5-1 and TRBJ1-1 gives the whole variable domain KAGVTQTPRYLIKTRGQQVTLSCSPISGHRSVSWYQQTPGQGLQFLFEYFSETQRNKGNFPGRFSGRQFSNSRSEMNVSTLELGDSALYLCASRSQRRVDTEAFFGQGTRLTVV.

This clone has more than one count but fewer than ten. This chain joins TRBV14 and TRBJ2-2, with 7 positions matching TRBD1. Germline V gene sequence: CDR1 SGHDN, CDR2 FVKESK. The CDR3 consists of 14 residues. J lost 7 bases, V lost 3 bases, and 5 bases had no gene match. As DNA, the CDR3 is TGTGCCAGCAGCCAGAGACAGGGTGTCGGGGAGCTGTTTTTT. Translated, it gives CASSQRQGVGELFF.

The count of this clone is one. V gene TRBV19 combines with J gene TRBJ1-1, with D hard to call. The length of the CDR3 is 10 residues. V was pared by 10 bases and J by 3 bases, with 6 bases between. CDR1 and CDR2 (germline): LNHDA, SQIVND (reference sequence). The CDR3 coding sequence is TGTGCCACCCGGGACACTGAAGCTTTCTTT. This encodes CATRDTEAFF.

The chain is built from TRBV6-6 and TRBJ1-6, with 10 nucleotides matching TRBD1. With 5 bases clipped from V and 8 bases from J, the junction kept 6 bases outside the gene matches. The germline CDR1 and CDR2 sequences are MNHNY and SVGAGI (reference sequence). The CDR3 runs to 15 residues. The DNA of the CDR3 is TGTGCCAGCAGTACCGGGACAGGGGTTGATTCACCCCTCCACTTT. This sequence encodes CASSTGTGVDSPLHF.

The chain recombines TRBV11-2 with TRBJ2-1; D is unresolved. V was clipped by 1 base and J by 0 bases, with 10 bases between them. The CDR3 loop spans 16 amino acids. Germline V gene sequence: CDR1 SGHAT, CDR2 FQNNGV. CDR3 protein: CASSLVSPSSYNEQFF. The CDR3 bases are TGTGCCAGCAGCTTAGTTAGCCCGAGCTCCTACAATGAGCAGTTCTTC.

The chain combines TRBV27 with TRBJ2-1; D is uncertain. In germline, CDR1 is MNHEY, CDR2 SMNVEV (reference sequence). The length of the CDR3 is 13 residues. V shed 3 bases and J shed 4 bases, with 7 bases lying between them. CDR3 protein: CASSFAEYNEQFF. CDR3 nucleotide sequence: TGTGCCAGCAGTTTTGCGGAGTACAATGAGCAGTTCTTC.

The rearrangement joins TRBV7-9 to TRBJ2-5; 7 nucleotides agree with TRBD1. The CDR3 length is 15 residues. Germline values: CDR1 SEHNR, CDR2 FQNEAQ (reference sequence). The V gene end was trimmed by 1 base and the J gene end by 1 base; junction bases not matched to a gene: 3. DNA of the CDR3: TGTGCCAGCAGCTTAGGGCCAGGGGGCCAAGAGACCCAGTACTTC. This encodes CASSLGPGGQETQYF.

The chain is built from TRBV11-2 and TRBJ2-3; perhaps TRBD2 as D (5 bases). Per germline, CDR1 SGHAT and CDR2 FQNNGV. V lost 4 bases, J lost 2 bases, and 16 bases lay in between. This CDR3 comprises 16 residues. The CDR3 sequence: CASSSGRAGNTDTQYF. CDR3 DNA: TGTGCCAGCAGCTCTGGGCGGGCAGGAAACACAGATACGCAGTATTTT.

Note on this clone: A junction boundary mismatches the germline segment, possibly from a read error. The chain has TRBV4-2 and TRBJ1-4, with D unclear. This CDR3 has 15 residues. Germline CDR1 is LGHNA and CDR2 is YNFKEQ. The CDR3, as DNA: TGTGCCAGCAGCAAAGAGGTCCGGGGTCATGAAAAACTGTTTTTT. Protein: CASSKEVRGHEKLFF.

A single count supports this clone. The rearrangement links TRBV7-6 to TRBJ2-3; 8 bases agree with TRBD1. The CDR3 extends over 15 amino acids. Trimming cost V 3 bases and J 2 bases; bases outside gene matches: 4. CDR1 is SGHVS, CDR2 FNYEAQ, per germline. This CDR3 is CASSLTGALTDTQYF. For the CDR3, the DNA is TGTGCCAGCAGCTTGACAGGGGCGCTCACAGATACGCAGTATTTT.

V and J are TRBV28 and TRBJ2-3; 7 bases match TRBD2. V shed 2 bases, J shed 6 bases, and the junction held 5 bases outside the gene matches. CDR1 is MDHEN and CDR2 is SYDVKM in the germline V gene. CDR3 length: 14 amino acids. The CDR3 is CASSLTGGVDTQYF. The CDR3 DNA reads as TGTGCCAGCAGTTTAACGGGGGGTGTGGATACGCAGTATTTT.

The chain uses TRBV29-1 and TRBJ2-1; 15 positions agree with TRBD2. V trimming: 7 bases; J trimming: 6 bases; junction bases outside the gene matches: 16. This CDR3 has 18 residues. Germline values: CDR1 SQVTM, CDR2 ANQGSEA. Here the CDR3 reads CSAWPGTSGGLLLNEQFF. Here the CDR3 DNA reads TGCAGCGCCTGGCCGGGGACTAGCGGGGGGCTCCTCCTCAATGAGCAGTTCTTC.

The chain links TRBV18 to TRBJ2-5, with D unresolved. The CDR3 runs 15 residues. CDR1 and CDR2 from the germline V gene are KGHSH and LQKENI. The V end was cut by 2 bases, the J end by 5 bases, with 15 bases between. The CDR3 DNA is TGTGCCAGCTCACCAGCCGGCCTGAGTTGGGAGACCCAGTACTTC. This gives the protein CASSPAGLSWETQYF. The entire variable domain, with the rest obtained from reference TRBV18 and TRBJ2-5, is as follows: NAGVMQNPRHLVRRRGQEARLRCSPMKGHSHVYWYRQLPEEGLKFMVYLQKENIIDESGMPKERFSAEFPKEGPSILRIQQVVRGDSAAYFCASSPAGLSWETQYFGPGTRLLVL.

V gene TRBV7-8 combines with J gene TRBJ2-5; tentative D call: TRBD1 (5 bases). The germline V gene encodes CDR1 SGHVS and CDR2 FQNEAQ. With 1 base removed from V and 5 bases from J, the gap between germline ends came to 11 bases. The CDR3 sequence is 14 residues long. The CDR3, as DNA: TGTGCCAGCAGCTTAGTATCCGCAGGGGAGACCCAGTACTTC. Amino acid sequence: CASSLVSAGETQYF.

The V and J genes are TRBV28 and TRBJ2-1, with D perhaps given as TRBD1 or TRBD2 (6 bases each). The CDR3 has 17 amino acids. V shed 3 bases and J shed 0 bases, with 15 bases lying between them. From germline, CDR1 is MDHEN and CDR2 SYDVKM. The CDR3 DNA follows: TGTGCCAGCAGTTTGGGGGCGGGATGGAGCTCCTACAATGAGCAGTTCTTC. It specifies CASSLGAGWSSYNEQFF.

CDR3 sequence: CASNGQGNTEAFF. CDR3 nucleotide sequence: TGTGCCAGCAACGGACAGGGGAACACTGAAGCTTTCTTT. This chain connects TRBV28 to TRBJ1-1, with 8 bases fitting TRBD1. Germline V gives CDR1 MDHEN, CDR2 SYDVKM. Trimming removed 7 bases from V and 1 base from J; junction bases left unmatched: 2. The CDR3 covers 13 residues.

This clone was detected once. This rearrangement joins TRBV7-6 to TRBJ2-5, with D uncertain. The J call is uncertain, as TRBJ2-7 better fits the DNA end. The germline CDR1 and CDR2 sequences are SGHVS and FNYEAQ. CDR3 length: 14 amino acids. The CDR3 loop is CASSLSLGPYEQYF. In DNA, the CDR3 is TGTGCCAGCAGCTTATCCCTTGGCCCCTACGAGCAGTACTTC.

The chain joins TRBV2 to TRBJ2-5; possible D gene TRBD1, 5 bases. TRBJ2-7 matches the DNA end more closely, so the J call is doubtful. The CDR3 extends over 18 amino acids. The germline V gene encodes CDR1 SNHLY and CDR2 FYNNEI. CDR3 amino acids: CASSDFQGSSSASYEQYF. Written as DNA, the CDR3 is TGTGCCAGCAGTGACTTCCAGGGCAGCTCCTCGGCTTCCTACGAGCAGTACTTC.

This CDR3 is CASSSGQRPEAFF. The CDR3 nucleotides read TGTGCCAGCAGCTCGGGACAGCGCCCTGAAGCTTTCTTT. V usage is TRBV7-2 and J usage is TRBJ1-1; 7 nucleotides line up with TRBD1. The ends lost 4 bases at V and 6 bases at J; junction bases unmatched: 5. This CDR3 has 13 amino acids. CDR1 is SGHTA, CDR2 FQGNSA, per germline.

The V call is TRBV9, the J call TRBJ1-5; 8 positions agree with TRBD1. The CDR3 totals 18 residues. The junction had 11 bases not matched to a gene; V was cut back by 0 bases and J by 3 bases. Germline lookup yields CDR1 SGDLS and CDR2 YYNGEE. The CDR3 DNA reads TGTGCCAGCAGCGTAGTCCTAGATCCGACAGGGGACAATCAGCCCCAGCATTTT. As protein: CASSVVLDPTGDNQPQHF. The whole variable domain, filled in from reference TRBV9 and TRBJ1-5, reads DSGVTQTPKHLITATGQRVTLRCSPRSGDLSVYWYQQSLDQGLQFLIQYYNGEERAKGNILERFSAQQFPDLHSELNLSSLELGDSALYFCASSVVLDPTGDNQPQHFGDGTRLSIL.